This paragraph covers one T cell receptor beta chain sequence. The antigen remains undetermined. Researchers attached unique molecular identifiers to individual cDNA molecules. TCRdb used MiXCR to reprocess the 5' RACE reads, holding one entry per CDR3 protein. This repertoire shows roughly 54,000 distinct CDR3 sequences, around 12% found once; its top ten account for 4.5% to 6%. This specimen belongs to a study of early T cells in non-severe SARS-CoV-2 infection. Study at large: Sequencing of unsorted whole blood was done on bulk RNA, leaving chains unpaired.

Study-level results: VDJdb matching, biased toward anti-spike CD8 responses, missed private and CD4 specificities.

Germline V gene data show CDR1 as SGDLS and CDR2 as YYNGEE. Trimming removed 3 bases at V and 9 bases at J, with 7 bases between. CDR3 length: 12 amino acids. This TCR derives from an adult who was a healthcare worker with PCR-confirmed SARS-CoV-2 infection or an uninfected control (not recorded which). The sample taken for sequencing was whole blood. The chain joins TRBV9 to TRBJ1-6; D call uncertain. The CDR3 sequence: CASSAETSPLHF. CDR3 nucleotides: TGTGCCAGCAGCGCCGAGACTTCACCCCTCCACTTT.